These 11 T cell receptor beta chains came from one sample sequenced in a study of T cells in Graves' hyperthyroidism and ophthalmopathy. Template material for amplifying TCR beta CDR3 regions consisted of RNA transcripts. During a first-round RT-PCR of the TCR CDR3, the HTBI primer set was used. TCRdb used MiXCR to reprocess the multiplex PCR reads, holding one entry per CDR3 protein. This sample carries hundreds of thousands of distinct CDR3 sequences, approximately 14% of them seen once, and the ten largest clones take roughly a tenth. Material: blood. The source of these receptors is a woman younger than 35 with Graves' hyperthyroidism.

This clonotype has at least ten counts. The rearrangement uses TRBV30 and TRBJ1-2, with D possibly being TRBD1 (6 bases). V shed 0 bases and J shed 8 bases, with 16 bases lying between them. This CDR3 contains 14 residues. In germline, CDR1 is GTSNPN, CDR2 SVGIG (reference sequence). For the CDR3, the DNA is TGTGCCTGGAGTGTACAGGCAGGGGCAGTCGGCTACACCTTC. Translating gives CAWSVQAGAVGYTF.

The chain is built from TRBV5-6 and TRBJ2-5; 11 bases line up with TRBD2. Germline trimming cut 4 bases from V and 4 bases from J; bases unmatched to any gene: 3. Per the germline V gene, CDR1 is SGHDT and CDR2 is YYEEEE. The CDR3 contains 14 residues. As DNA, the CDR3 is TGTGCCAGCAGCCATGGACTAGCGGGAGAGACCCAGTACTTC. Amino acid sequence: CASSHGLAGETQYF.

This clonotype was seen at least ten times. The CDR3 spells CASRADEITDTQYF. CDR3 nucleotide sequence: TGTGCCAGCAGAGCAGACGAGATCACAGATACGCAGTATTTT. The V and J genes are TRBV13 and TRBJ2-3, with unresolved D. Trimming removed 6 bases at V and 2 bases at J, with 12 bases between. The CDR3 contains 14 residues. Germline-derived CDR1 and CDR2 are PRHDT and FYEKMQ (reference sequence).

The chain is built from TRBV7-9 and TRBJ1-5, with D hard to call. The CDR3 runs 14 residues. The V gene's germline CDR1 is SEHNR and CDR2 FQNEAQ (reference sequence). V shed 1 base and J shed 5 bases, with 9 bases lying between them. CDR3 in amino acids: CASSLGGPHQPQHF. As DNA, the CDR3 is TGTGCCAGCAGCTTAGGGGGTCCCCATCAGCCCCAGCATTTT.

This clonotype was detected ten times or more. This sequence joins TRBV7-2 and TRBJ2-1; D may be TRBD2 (5 bases). CDR1 and CDR2 (germline): SGHTA, FQGNSA. V lost 5 bases to trimming and J lost 5 bases, with 16 bases between them. CDR3 length: 15 amino acids. In DNA form, the CDR3 reads TGTGCCAGCAGCCCCCGAAGACTACCGAACAATGAGCAGTTCTTC. Amino acid sequence: CASSPRRLPNNEQFF.

This clonotype has a count of ten or more. The gene calls are TRBV28 and TRBJ2-7; the match to TRBD1 covers 10 bases. CDR1 is MDHEN, CDR2 SYDVKM, per germline. The CDR3 covers 15 residues. The V and J ends lost 4 bases and 5 bases, in that order; junction bases with no gene match: 8. This CDR3 is CASSSPGQGWDEQYF. CDR3 DNA sequence: TGTGCCAGCAGTTCCCCGGGACAGGGGTGGGACGAGCAGTACTTC.

The V gene is TRBV4-3, the J gene TRBJ1-2, with 8 bases aligning to TRBD1. The J segment lost 2 bases and the V segment lost 0 bases, leaving 5 bases of the junction unmatched. The CDR3 contains 16 residues. CDR1 is LGHNA and CDR2 is YSLEER in the germline V gene. CDR3 sequence (DNA): TGCGCCAGCAGCCAAGATGCGACAGGGGCCAACTATGGCTACACCTTC. Translating gives CASSQDATGANYGYTF.

This clonotype was detected many times. The rearrangement links TRBV6-5 to TRBJ2-7, with TRBD2 matching over 10 bases. V shed 2 bases and J 4 bases; nucleotides not matched to a gene: 8. Germline lookup yields CDR1 MNHEY and CDR2 SVGAGI. CDR3 length: 16 residues. In DNA form, the CDR3 reads TGTGCCAGCAGTTACGATCTAGCGGGAGCCCAGTACGAGCAGTACTTC. This gives the protein CASSYDLAGAQYEQYF.

V is TRBV6-1 and J is TRBJ2-1; TRBD2 agrees at 10 bases. The CDR3 is 17 residues long. The germline CDR1 and CDR2 sequences are MNHNS and SASEGT. The trim removed 5 bases at V and 1 base at J, leaving 8 bases unmatched. DNA of the CDR3: TGTGCCAGCAGTCAACGGACTAGCGGTCTTTCCTACAATGAGCAGTTCTTC. Amino acid sequence: CASSQRTSGLSYNEQFF.

Comments on this clonotype: Germline is not matched at one junction end, which may reflect a read error. The chain carries TRBV11-2 and TRBJ2-1; possible D gene TRBD2, 5 bases. Germline V gives CDR1 SGHAT, CDR2 FQNNGV. The CDR3 has 16 amino acids. CDR3 bases: TGCGCCAGCAGCCTCCAGCCAAGCGGAGCCTACAATGAGCAGTTCTTC. It codes for CASSLQPSGAYNEQFF.

The genes are TRBV7-2 and TRBJ2-2; D unclear. This CDR3 comprises 15 residues. The ends were cut back, 1 base at V and 6 bases at J, with 12 bases in the middle. Per the germline V gene, CDR1 is SGHTA and CDR2 is FQGNSA. The CDR3 region is CASSLGSMVPGELFF. The CDR3 DNA reads as TGTGCCAGCAGCTTAGGAAGTATGGTGCCCGGGGAGCTGTTTTTT.